These 19 T cell receptor beta chains were sequenced from one sample in a study of T-cell memory formation after mild COVID-19 (dated by TCRdb to the early 2020s). The library came from 5' RACE. For sequencing, an Illumina NovaSeq 6000 was employed. TCRdb handled the public reads itself, with Q25 trimming in fastp and clone calling in MiXCR, and kept productive beta chains. Each CDR3 protein appears once, grouped with its most common genes and DNA. This sample gives around 250,000 distinct CDR3 sequences in total; approximately 15% of them show up just once. The top ten clones comprise around 2% of the sample. Specimen: PBMCs or a T cell subset sorted from them (not recorded which). The source of these receptors is an adult woman who had mild COVID-19 (a few samples of this study predate the infection). The sample titles of this study are shuffled in the database, so cell type and time point are left out; the donor was told from shared clones.

This clonotype turned up a few times. The rearrangement uses TRBV29-1 and TRBJ2-7, with D possibly matching TRBD1 (6 bases). The CDR3 has 13 amino acids. V lost 5 bases and J 6 bases, leaving 17 bases between the germline ends. Germline CDR1 reads SQVTM; CDR2 reads ANQGSEA. The CDR3, as DNA: TGCAGCGTTCACCTTCCAGGGGCAAGCGAGCAGTACTTC. Translated, it gives CSVHLPGASEQYF.

This chain links TRBV25-1 with TRBJ2-1; 8 nucleotides line up with TRBD2. V lost 6 bases, J lost 5 bases, and 9 bases stayed unmatched. CDR3 length equals 15 residues. Germline CDR1 is MGHDK and CDR2 is SYGVNS. The CDR3 sequence: CASREAGEINNEQFF. The CDR3 nucleotides are TGTGCCAGCAGGGAAGCGGGAGAGATTAACAATGAGCAGTTCTTC. The full variable domain, rest sourced from reference TRBV25-1 and TRBJ2-1, is EADIYQTPRYLVIGTGKKITLECSQTMGHDKMYWYQQDPGMELHLIHYSYGVNSTEKGDLSSESTVSRIRTEHFPLTLESARPSHTSQYLCASREAGEINNEQFFGPGTRLTVL.

This clonotype was seen many times. The chain combines TRBV12-3 or TRBV12-4 with TRBJ1-1; 7 bases fit TRBD1. The CDR3 extends over 11 amino acids. The J segment lost 8 bases and the V segment lost 6 bases, leaving 3 bases of the junction unmatched. For the CDR3, the DNA is TGTGCCAGCAGAAAGGGGGCAGAAGCTTTCTTT. Translated: CASRKGAEAFF.

This chain links TRBV3-1 with TRBJ2-4; 7 bases line up with TRBD2. Germline CDR1 LGHDT, CDR2 YNNKEL (reference sequence). This CDR3 is built from 14 residues. V was pared by 1 base and J by 9 bases, with 6 bases of the junction left unmatched. The CDR3 sequence: CASSQAGEGGIQYF. The CDR3 nucleotides are TGTGCCAGCAGCCAAGCCGGGGAGGGAGGCATTCAGTACTTC.

The table lists this clonotype with a few counts. V gene TRBV4-2 combines with J gene TRBJ1-2, with unresolved D. Trimming pared 1 base from V and 9 bases from J, leaving 6 bases between. The V gene's germline CDR1 is LGHNA and CDR2 YNFKEQ. This CDR3 contains 11 residues. CDR3 in DNA: TGTGCCAGCAGCCAAGGGCTTAGCTACACCTTC. It encodes CASSQGLSYTF.

The chain recombines TRBV27 with TRBJ2-4; 8 bases map to TRBD1. CDR1 and CDR2 from the germline V gene are MNHEY and SMNVEV (reference sequence). The V gene end was trimmed by 6 bases and the J gene end by 7 bases; junction bases not matched to a gene: 8. The CDR3 contains 14 residues. CDR3: CASRTDRAGNIQYF. The CDR3 DNA reads as TGTGCCAGCAGAACGGACAGGGCTGGGAACATTCAGTACTTC.

This clonotype was seen only once. The rearrangement uses TRBV5-1 and TRBJ1-5, with TRBD1 matching 7 bases. V was clipped by 3 bases and J by 5 bases; unmatched bases: 5. CDR3 size: 14 residues. Per the germline V gene, CDR1 is SGHRS and CDR2 is YFSETQ. The CDR3, as DNA: TGCGCCAGCAGCTCTACAGGGGATGATCAGCCCCAGCATTTT. It is translated as CASSSTGDDQPQHF.

This clonotype has only a few counts. V gene TRBV20-1 combines with J gene TRBJ2-2; perhaps TRBD1 as D (6 bases). CDR3 length equals 15 residues. Germline loops: CDR1 DFQATT, CDR2 SNEGSKA (reference sequence). The V gene lost 3 bases and the J gene lost 3 bases, with 14 bases spanning the gap. This chain's CDR3 is CSASPGQWDTGELFF. CDR3 nucleotide sequence: TGCAGTGCTAGCCCGGGACAATGGGACACCGGGGAGCTGTTTTTT.

The rearrangement links TRBV5-8 to TRBJ1-3, with 7 bases lining up with TRBD1. CDR3 size: 16 residues. J gave up 0 bases and V 4 bases, and 7 bases lay outside the gene matches. CDR1 is SGHTS and CDR2 is YDEGEE in the germline V gene. The CDR3 DNA reads as TGTGCCAGCAGCCGGGTGGGACAGTTCTCTGGAAACACCATATATTTT. Translating it yields CASSRVGQFSGNTIYF. Variable domain in full (rest from reference TRBV5-8 and TRBJ1-3): EAGVTQSPTHLIKTRGQQATLRCSPISGHTSVYWYQQALGLGLQFLLWYDEGEERNRGNFPPRFSGRQFPNYSSELNVNALELEDSALYLCASSRVGQFSGNTIYFGEGSWLTVV.

The chain has TRBV18 and TRBJ1-5, with D maybe TRBD1 (5 bases). V lost 3 bases and J lost 0, with 12 bases in between. The CDR3 is made up of 16 amino acids. Germline V gene data show CDR1 as KGHSH and CDR2 as LQKENI. In DNA, the CDR3 is TGTGCCAGCTCACCCGACAGCCCTTATAGCAATCAGCCCCAGCATTTT. Its translation: CASSPDSPYSNQPQHF.

The chain combines TRBV4-1 with TRBJ2-7; 14 positions match TRBD2. V shed 3 bases and J 7 bases; nucleotides not matched to a gene: 5. Per germline, CDR1 MGHRA and CDR2 YSYEKL. The CDR3 contains 15 residues. The CDR3 spells CASSHGTSGRGEQYF. In DNA form, the CDR3 reads TGCGCCAGCAGCCACGGGACTAGCGGGAGAGGGGAGCAGTACTTC.

This clonotype appeared a few times. The chain recombines TRBV6-5 with TRBJ2-7, with 8 bases lining up with TRBD1. The CDR3 has 12 residues. With V trimmed by 6 bases and J by 5 bases, 3 bases remained unmatched. Germline assignment: CDR1 MNHEY and CDR2 SVGAGI. CDR3 sequence: CASSRGLDEQYF. Written as DNA, the CDR3 is TGTGCCAGCAGCAGGGGGCTGGACGAGCAGTACTTC.

The chain employs TRBV7-2 and TRBJ2-5; D is unresolved. The CDR3 spans 11 residues. The V gene lost 5 bases and the J gene lost 8 bases, with 9 bases spanning the gap. CDR1 is SGHTA and CDR2 is FQGNSA in the germline V gene. CDR3 loop: CASSPRRTQYF. CDR3 DNA: TGTGCCAGCAGCCCCCGTCGTACCCAGTACTTC. Using reference TRBV7-2 and TRBJ2-5 for the parts outside the CDR3, the full variable domain is GAGVSQSPSNKVTEKGKDVELRCDPISGHTALYWYRQSLGQGLEFLIYFQGNSAPDKSGLPSDRFSAERTGGSVSTLTIQRTQQEDSAVYLCASSPRRTQYFGPGTRLLVL.

This clonotype was detected only once. V gene TRBV4-1 combines with J gene TRBJ2-3, with 7 bases identical to TRBD2. The ends lost 3 bases at V and 2 bases at J; junction bases unmatched: 2. Germline assignment: CDR1 MGHRA and CDR2 YSYEKL. This CDR3 has 14 residues. The CDR3 is CASSHGTNTDTQYF. The CDR3 nucleotides are TGCGCCAGCAGCCACGGGACTAACACAGATACGCAGTATTTT.

This clonotype has ten or more counts. The CDR3 sequence is CASSLAQNTEAFF. The CDR3 region has the DNA TGTGCCAGCAGCTTAGCCCAGAACACTGAAGCTTTCTTT. V usage is TRBV7-9 and J usage is TRBJ1-1; D remains unclear. The CDR3 has 13 amino acids. Trimming left V 0 bases short and J 1 base short, with 3 bases between. Germline values: CDR1 SEHNR, CDR2 FQNEAQ (reference sequence). The entire variable domain, with the rest obtained from reference TRBV7-9 and TRBJ1-1, is as follows: DTGVSQNPRHKITKRGQNVTFRCDPISEHNRLYWYRQTLGQGPEFLTYFQNEAQLEKSRLLSDRFSAERPKGSFSTLEIQRTEQGDSAMYLCASSLAQNTEAFFGQGTRLTVV.

This clonotype was counted between two and nine times. The chain links TRBV24-1 to TRBJ2-3; possibly TRBD1 for D (6 bases). The CDR3 is 16 residues long. The V end lost 3 bases, the J end lost 0 bases, and 12 bases lay between the germline ends. From germline, CDR1 is KGHDR and CDR2 SFDVKD. The CDR3 region is CATSDPGTQSTDTQYF. For the CDR3, the DNA is TGTGCCACCAGTGATCCCGGGACACAAAGCACAGATACGCAGTATTTT.

The chain combines TRBV10-3 with TRBJ2-3, with D perhaps TRBD2 (7 bases). Germline CDR1 is ENHRY and CDR2 is SYGVKD. V lost 4 bases and J 4 bases, leaving 12 bases between the germline ends. The CDR3 extends over 14 amino acids. DNA for the CDR3: TGTGCCATCAGTGGAAAGGGGGGGGCAGATACGCAGTATTTT. Translated, it gives CAISGKGGADTQYF.

The chain links TRBV6-1 to TRBJ1-2; TRBD1 aligns across 8 bases. After removal of 7 bases from V and 4 bases from J, the junction contained 8 bases not matched to a gene. CDR1 and CDR2 (germline): MNHNS, SASEGT. This CDR3 region has 14 residues. CDR3 sequence (DNA): TGTGCCAGCACCTTGGGACAGGCTGGCTATGGCTACACCTTC. Translated: CASTLGQAGYGYTF.

The rearrangement joins TRBV24-1 to TRBJ2-1; D is ambiguous. Trimming shortened V by 4 bases and J by 5 bases, and 8 bases separated the two germline ends. This CDR3 has 13 amino acids. The germline gives CDR1 KGHDR, CDR2 SFDVKD. In DNA, the CDR3 is TGTGCCACCAGTGACCCACCGGACAATGAGCAGTTCTTC. Encoded protein: CATSDPPDNEQFF.